Listed below are T cell receptor beta chains from one sample, sequenced in a study of control samples from healthy donors and cancer patients. Profiling relied on immunoSEQ multiplex PCR, and the TCRdb table lists in-frame clones only, not all of them. The sample gives tens of thousands of clones, around nine tenths of which show up once; 0.8% is in the top ten. The sample taken for sequencing was PBMCs. Receptors originate from a man aged 25-40 years with colorectal cancer. Each CDR3 is given with its conserved first and last residue. A D gene is named only where the DNA matches it firmly. For some rows the clone size is stated as once, few or many, or as a class when expanded; others skip it.

D	V	J	size	DNA	CDR3
.	TRBV11-2	TRBJ2-1	once	TGTGCCAGCAGCCCCCAGGGCAATGAGCAGTTCTTC	CASSPQGNEQFF
.	TRBV27	TRBJ1-4	.	TGTGCCAGCGCTGGGAGTGCTAATGAAAAACTGTTTTTT	CASAGSANEKLFF
.	TRBV9	TRBJ1-4	once	TGTGCCAGCACCCCCCTGGGGCACGAGGGTGAAAAACTGTTTTTT	CASTPLGHEGEKLFF
.	TRBV7-2	TRBJ2-4	.	TGTGCCAGCAGCTTAGACCCCTTGTTCGGTAAAGCCAAAAACATTCAGTACTTC	CASSLDPLFGKAKNIQYF
TRBD1	TRBV11-2	TRBJ2-6	.	TGTGCCAGCAGTTCCCACAGGGGATCTGGGGCCAACGTCCTGACTTTC	CASSSHRGSGANVLTF
.	TRBV4-3	TRBJ2-2	.	TGCGCCAGCAGCCAAACCGGTGGCGCGAACACCGGGGAGCTGTTTTTT	CASSQTGGANTGELFF
.	TRBV10-3	TRBJ1-1	.	TGTGCCATCAGTGAGAGGGGACGGATGAACACTGAAGCTTTCTTT	CAISERGRMNTEAFF
.	TRBV29-1	TRBJ2-3	.	TGCAGCGTTGAGGGACACCCCACAGATACGCAGTATTTT	CSVEGHPTDTQYF
.	TRBV7-9	TRBJ2-1	.	TGTGCCAGCAGCTTAGATACAGGAGCGGTAAATGAGCAGTTCTTC	CASSLDTGAVNEQFF
.	TRBV4-3	TRBJ1-5	few	TGCGCCAGCAGCCAAGATCCGAATCAGCCCCAGCATTTT	CASSQDPNQPQHF
.	TRBV27	TRBJ2-7	.	TGTGCCAGCAGACCCTTAGGGGCCCGAACCTACGAGCAGTACTTC	CASRPLGARTYEQYF
TRBD1	TRBV27	TRBJ2-5	once	TGTGCCAGCAGTTCTCAACTACAGGGGGCGGGGGAGACCCAGTACTTC	CASSSQLQGAGETQYF
.	TRBV19	TRBJ2-3	.	TGTGCCAGTAGTATAGGCGGCAGAAGCACAGATACGCAGTATTTT	CASSIGGRSTDTQYF
.	TRBV5-1	TRBJ2-5	.	TGCGCCAGCAGCTTGGGTGGGTCCCACCAAGAGACCCAGTACTTC	CASSLGGSHQETQYF
.	TRBV19	TRBJ2-5	.	TGTGCCAGTAATCAGGGGTTGGGGGAGACCCAGTACTTC	CASNQGLGETQYF
.	TRBV19	TRBJ1-2	.	TGTGCCAGTTCCAGGGACCGGAACTATGGCTACACCTTC	CASSRDRNYGYTF
TRBD1	TRBV9	TRBJ2-3	.	TGTGCCAGCAGCGCGGGACAGAGACTTTTTACGCAGTATTTT	CASSAGQRLFTQYF
.	TRBV10-3	TRBJ2-2	.	TGTGCCATCAGGCAGGGGGGGAACACCGGGGAGCTGTTTTTT	CAIRQGGNTGELFF